The 18 T cell receptor beta chains presented below share a single source sample, sequenced in a study of identical twins. TCRdb independently ran MiXCR on the 5' RACE reads; one entry per CDR3 protein. In the table there are 1.5 million to 2 million distinct CDR3 sequences, about 31% of which are singletons. Sample: cord blood. The receptor source for this set is a newborn girl in good health.

The rearrangement links TRBV7-2 to TRBJ1-2; D is unclear. V was pared by 5 bases and J by 2 bases, with 15 bases between. Germline V gene sequence: CDR1 SGHTA, CDR2 FQGNSA. CDR3 length: 15 residues. The CDR3 is CASSPTATKNYGYTF. In DNA, the CDR3 is TGTGCCAGCAGCCCAACCGCGACAAAAAACTATGGCTACACCTTC.

CDR3 amino acids: CASSYGPGARSYEQYF. CDR3 sequence (DNA): TGTGCCAGCAGTTACGGCCCGGGAGCACGGTCCTACGAGCAGTACTTC. The V gene is TRBV6-5, the J gene TRBJ2-4, with D possibly being TRBD2 (6 bases). The better agreement between TRBJ2-7 and the DNA end casts doubt on the J call. The germline CDR1 and CDR2 sequences are MNHEY and SVGAGI. The CDR3 is 16 amino acids.

CDR3 coding DNA: TGTGCCAGCAGCAAAGTCAGGGGAGCCAAAAACATTCAGTACTTC. Encoded protein: CASSKVRGAKNIQYF. V gene TRBV21-1 combines with J gene TRBJ2-4; TRBD1 reflects the table's D call only, with no check against the DNA. TRBV21-1 is recorded as a pseudogene. The length of the CDR3 is 15 residues.

The chain recombines TRBV11-2 with TRBJ2-1; the match to TRBD2 covers 8 bases. This CDR3 is built from 16 residues. With V trimmed by 1 base and J by 6 bases, 8 bases remained unmatched. Germline V gives CDR1 SGHAT, CDR2 FQNNGV. CDR3 protein: CASSLGPGLESNEQFF. The DNA for the CDR3 is TGTGCCAGCAGCTTAGGGCCGGGACTAGAGTCCAATGAGCAGTTCTTC.

This clonotype was seen only a few times. The chain couples TRBV3-1 to TRBJ2-5; the D is unclear. Germline V CDR1 and CDR2: LGHDT, YNNKEL (reference sequence). The CDR3 length is 14 residues. The V end lost 0 bases, the J end lost 5 bases, and 10 bases lay between the germline ends. The CDR3 region has the DNA TGTGCCAGCAGCCAAGAAGCTGGGATCGAGACCCAGTACTTC. This translates into CASSQEAGIETQYF.

The chain links TRBV20-1 to TRBJ2-7; the match to TRBD2 covers 12 bases. V lost 6 bases, J lost 2 bases, and 5 bases stayed unmatched. Germline CDR1 is DFQATT and CDR2 is SNEGSKA (reference sequence). This CDR3 comprises 14 residues. The CDR3 is CSAASGRAPYEQYF. The CDR3 nucleotides read TGCAGTGCAGCTAGCGGGAGGGCCCCCTACGAGCAGTACTTC.

The chain is built from TRBV10-3 and TRBJ2-2, with 9 positions matching TRBD1. The CDR3 contains 17 residues. The trim removed 0 bases at V and 3 bases at J, leaving 5 bases unmatched. Germline assignment: CDR1 ENHRY and CDR2 SYGVKD. The CDR3 spells CAISESPTGGHTGELFF. DNA of the CDR3: TGTGCCATCAGTGAGTCGCCGACAGGGGGGCACACCGGGGAGCTGTTTTTT.

A few counts support this clonotype. V usage is TRBV7-2 and J usage is TRBJ2-3; D possibly corresponds to TRBD2 (6 bases). Germline V gene lookup returns CDR1 SGHTA and CDR2 FQGNSA. CDR3 size: 17 residues. V was shortened by 1 base and J by 0 bases, with 14 bases between the two germline ends. The CDR3 protein is CASSLVGGVPSTDTQYF. Here the CDR3 DNA reads TGTGCCAGCAGCTTAGTAGGCGGGGTTCCGAGCACAGATACGCAGTATTTT.

The chain is built from TRBV3-1 and TRBJ1-6, with unresolved D. The CDR3 has 17 residues. Germline V lookup: CDR1 LGHDT, CDR2 YNNKEL (reference sequence). Between the trimmed V and J ends, which lost 2 bases and 7 bases, there was a span of 18 bases. The DNA of the CDR3 is TGTGCCAGCAGCCAATATTTCCGAGCAAGGCGAAATTCACCCCTCCACTTT. Translating gives CASSQYFRARRNSPLHF. The full variable domain, with the rest looked up from reference TRBV3-1 and TRBJ1-6, is DTAVSQTPKYLVTQMGNDKSIKCEQNLGHDTMYWYKQDSKKFLKIMFSYNNKELIINETVPNRFSPKSPDKAHLNLHINSLELGDSAVYFCASSQYFRARRNSPLHFGNGTRLTVT.

In this sample, this clonotype turned up many times. The chain couples TRBV12-3 or TRBV12-4 to TRBJ2-3; no clear D. This CDR3 has 13 amino acids. V lost 6 bases and J 2 bases, leaving 9 bases between the germline ends. In nucleotides, the CDR3 is TGTGCCAGCAGCTTAAGACACACAGATACGCAGTATTTT. It codes for CASSLRHTDTQYF.

The table lists this clonotype with a few counts. The CDR3 sequence: CSVGTGGYTF. CDR3 nucleotide sequence: TGCAGCGTTGGGACAGGAGGCTACACCTTC. V usage is TRBV29-1 and J usage is TRBJ1-2, with TRBD1 matching over 7 bases. Germline V lookup: CDR1 SQVTM, CDR2 ANQGSEA. This CDR3 contains 10 residues. V lost 4 bases and J lost 8; bases outside the gene matches: 1.

Comments on this clonotype: A much more abundant neighbour one base away suggests this may be a read error. This chain uses TRBV6-1 with TRBJ2-1; D is undetermined. The CDR3 is made up of 11 amino acids. The V end lost 2 bases, the J end lost 10 bases, and 6 bases lay between the germline ends. The germline CDR1 and CDR2 sequences are MNHNS and SASEGT. CDR3 DNA sequence: TGTGCCAGCAGTGAACCCTACGAGCAGTTCTTC. Its translation: CASSEPYEQFF.

This clonotype was observed a single time. The rearrangement joins TRBV14 to TRBJ2-5, with a possible D match to TRBD2 (6 bases). Germline-derived CDR1 and CDR2 are SGHDN and FVKESK. V was pared by 4 bases and J by 5 bases, with 17 bases between. The CDR3 spans 15 residues. The CDR3 loop is CASSPRLGETETQYF. DNA for the CDR3: TGTGCCAGCAGCCCTAGACTAGGGGAGACGGAGACCCAGTACTTC.

This chain uses TRBV28 with TRBJ1-6; 9 bases fit TRBD1. This CDR3 contains 14 residues. Germline trimming cut 7 bases from V and 10 bases from J; bases unmatched to any gene: 8. Germline assignment: CDR1 MDHEN and CDR2 SYDVKM. The CDR3 nucleotides are TGTGCCAGCACGCTGGGACAGGGATACTCACCCCTCCACTTT. Residues: CASTLGQGYSPLHF.

The chain is built from TRBV7-2 and TRBJ2-3; no reliable D call. This CDR3 has 15 residues. The germline V gene has CDR1 SGHTA and CDR2 FQGNSA. Deletions cut 0 bases from V and 6 bases from J, with 13 bases between. The CDR3 nucleotides read TGTGCCAGCAGCTTAGCCGGGCCTGTGTCGGATACGCAGTATTTT. Its protein is CASSLAGPVSDTQYF.

This clonotype has a handful of counts. This rearrangement joins TRBV5-1 to TRBJ2-3; TRBD2 might be the D (5 bases). V was trimmed by 3 bases and J by 5 bases, leaving 13 bases between them. CDR3 length: 14 amino acids. Germline-derived CDR1 and CDR2 are SGHRS and YFSETQ. In DNA, the CDR3 is TGCGCCAGCAGCTGGAGCGGCTGGAGAGATACGCAGTATTTT. Its translation: CASSWSGWRDTQYF.

V gene TRBV20-1 combines with J gene TRBJ2-5; tentatively, D is TRBD1 (6 bases). The V end lost 0 bases, the J end lost 11 bases, and 19 bases lay between the germline ends. CDR1 and CDR2 from the germline V gene are DFQATT and SNEGSKA (reference sequence). This CDR3 region has 14 residues. The CDR3 bases are TGCAGTGCTAGAGATGGGCAGGGGTCGTACGGGCAGTACTTC. This translates into CSARDGQGSYGQYF.

This clonotype has only a few counts. This chain connects TRBV2 to TRBJ2-7, with unresolved D. The CDR3 has 15 amino acids. Trimming shortened V by 6 bases and J by 6 bases, and 21 bases separated the two germline ends. Per germline, CDR1 SNHLY and CDR2 FYNNEI. The CDR3 reads CASSLQFSRLGEQYF. The CDR3 bases are TGTGCCAGCAGCCTACAGTTCAGCAGACTGGGCGAGCAGTACTTC.